This T cell receptor (beta chain) was sequenced in a study of blood T cells in healthy people across ages. A remark on this clonotype: No antigen is known for it.

Researchers isolated at least 7 million PBMCs per sample. V shed 5 bases and J 2 bases; nucleotides not matched to a gene: 9. CDR3 length: 15 amino acids. Germline CDR1 is DFQATT and CDR2 is SNEGSKA (reference sequence). The authors ran a second PCR of roughly 6 to 12 cycles using a sample-barcoded 5' primer and a J-beta primer mix. TCRdb ran MiXCR on the 5' RACE reads and lists one entry per CDR3 protein. The sample has around 1,000,000 distinct CDR3 sequences, around 25% seen once; the top ten hold approximately 0.79%. Broader study findings: In older individuals, TCR beta diversity per million T cells was lower, falling roughly linearly with age.

The same sample was also used in a study of T cells of mothers and their children.

This TCR derives from a girl aged 2 to 10 in good health. This chain links TRBV20-1 with TRBJ2-7, with 10 positions matching TRBD2. Sequencing input: blood. In nucleotides, the CDR3 is TGCAGTGCTCCCGCTACTAGCGGGACCACCTACGAGCAGTACTTC. This gives the protein CSAPATSGTTYEQYF.